One sample yielded the 25 T cell receptor beta chains listed below, sequenced in a study of OX40 agonist ivuxolimab in advanced cancers. Sequencing used immunoSEQ multiplex PCR; TCRdb keeps in-frame clones, though not all of them. The sample yields fewer than 7,500 clones, roughly 90% seen once. The sequences come from CD4+ or CD8+ T cells sorted from blood, collected in a trial of the OX40 agonist ivuxolimab. The source is an adult with an advanced solid tumor such as melanoma, head and neck, liver or kidney cancer.

The chain employs TRBV19 and TRBJ2-1; D is possibly TRBD2 (5 bases). The CDR3 consists of 12 residues. The V end was cut by 8 bases, the J end by 4 bases, with 9 bases between. Germline V CDR1 and CDR2: LNHDA, SQIVND (reference sequence). The DNA of the CDR3 is TGTGCCAGTGAGGGCTCGTACAATGAGCAGTTCTTC. Amino acid sequence: CASEGSYNEQFF.

The CDR3: CASGLTWVDDTEAFF. CDR3 DNA sequence: TGTGCTAGTGGTTTGACTTGGGTTGACGACACTGAAGCTTTCTTT. The J gene is TRBJ1-1, the V gene TRBV12-5; D unresolved. V gave up 2 bases and J gave up 3 bases, with 13 bases separating them. CDR1 is LGHNT and CDR2 is FRNRAP in the germline V gene. The CDR3 is 15 amino acids. Using reference TRBV12-5 and TRBJ1-1 for the parts outside the CDR3, the full variable domain is DARVTQTPRHKVTEMGQEVTMRCQPILGHNTVFWYRQTMMQGLELLAYFRNRAPLDDSGMPKDRFSAEMPDATLATLKIQPSEPRDSAVYFCASGLTWVDDTEAFFGQGTRLTVV.

V and J are TRBV19 and TRBJ2-5; TRBD1 is a possible D gene (6 bases). Germline V gene data show CDR1 as LNHDA and CDR2 as SQIVND (reference sequence). Deletions cut 4 bases from V and 0 bases from J, with 12 bases between. The CDR3 is 15 amino acids. CDR3 nucleotides: TGTGCCAGTAGTAACCTACGGGACAACCAAGAGACCCAGTACTTC. Translation gives CASSNLRDNQETQYF.

This chain's CDR3 is CASSLRQALNTEAFF. DNA of the CDR3: TGTGCCAGCAGCTTAAGGCAGGCCTTGAACACTGAAGCTTTCTTT. The chain employs TRBV5-5 and TRBJ1-1; D gene uncertain. V was pared by 2 bases and J by 0 bases, with 11 bases between. This CDR3 is built from 15 residues. Germline CDR1 is SGHKS and CDR2 is YYEKEE (reference sequence).

CDR3 loop: CASSLLAGLHEQYF. The CDR3 nucleotides are TGTGCCAGCAGCTTACTAGCGGGACTTCACGAGCAGTACTTC. This chain uses TRBV7-3 with TRBJ2-7; 9 nucleotides match TRBD2. Trimming at V came to 2 bases and at J to 5 bases, leaving 4 bases not matched to a gene. CDR3 length: 14 residues. Germline loops: CDR1 SGHTA, CDR2 FQGTGA.

The chain joins TRBV27 to TRBJ1-1, with no clear D. This CDR3 contains 14 residues. The germline V gene has CDR1 MNHEY and CDR2 SMNVEV (reference sequence). The V end was cut by 4 bases, the J end by 1 base, with 10 bases between. CDR3 bases: TGTGCCAGCAGTTCCGCGGACCCGAACACTGAAGCTTTCTTT. This gives the protein CASSSADPNTEAFF.

This clone came up once. The chain combines TRBV10-3 with TRBJ2-7; 7 bases align to TRBD2. V was pared by 3 bases and J by 4 bases, with 15 bases of the junction left unmatched. Per germline, CDR1 ENHRY and CDR2 SYGVKD. The CDR3 has 17 amino acids. This CDR3 is CAISDLLHGRKGYEQYF. CDR3 bases: TGTGCCATCAGTGACCTCTTGCACGGGAGGAAGGGTTACGAGCAGTACTTC.

The V and J genes are TRBV4-1 and TRBJ2-3; D unresolved. CDR3 length: 16 amino acids. The V and J ends lost 1 base and 0 bases respectively, with 11 bases between them. Germline CDR1 reads MGHRA; CDR2 reads YSYEKL. The CDR3 DNA sequence: TGCGCCAGCAGCCAAGCGTTCAGCACTAGCACAGATACGCAGTATTTT. Amino acid sequence: CASSQAFSTSTDTQYF.

This clone was seen a single time. V and J are TRBV14 and TRBJ2-5; TRBD2 agrees at 8 bases. J lost 2 bases, V lost 4 bases, and 3 bases had no gene match. CDR1 is SGHDN and CDR2 is FVKESK in the germline V gene. The CDR3 spans 14 residues. CDR3 loop: CASSPLADQETQYF. The CDR3 region has the DNA TGTGCCAGCAGCCCACTAGCGGATCAAGAGACCCAGTACTTC. Full variable domain (rest looked up from reference TRBV14 and TRBJ2-5): EAGVTQFPSHSVIEKGQTVTLRCDPISGHDNLYWYRRVMGKEIKFLLHFVKESKQDESGMPNNRFLAERTGGTYSTLKVQPAELEDSGVYFCASSPLADQETQYFGPGTRLLVL.

This clone was found once. V gene TRBV9 combines with J gene TRBJ2-7; D might be TRBD2 (6 bases). V lost 4 bases to trimming and J lost 6 bases, with 14 bases between them. The CDR3 length is 13 residues. The germline gives CDR1 SGDLS, CDR2 YYNGEE. CDR3 nucleotide sequence: TGTGCCAGCAGCCCCCTAGGAGGGGCCGAGCAGTACTTC. Encoded protein: CASSPLGGAEQYF.

CDR3 sequence (DNA): TGTGCCAGCAGCAGCCTAACAGGGGGGTCTGGCTACACCTTC. The encoded protein is CASSSLTGGSGYTF. The chain carries TRBV25-1 and TRBJ1-2; 8 nucleotides line up with TRBD1. This CDR3 comprises 14 residues. The germline V gene encodes CDR1 MGHDK and CDR2 SYGVNS. V gave up 6 bases and J gave up 7 bases; unmatched junction bases: 10.

This chain links TRBV28 with TRBJ2-1; 8 bases line up with TRBD1. The V segment lost 4 bases and the J segment 5 bases; nucleotides outside the gene matches: 7. The CDR3 totals 15 residues. Germline loops: CDR1 MDHEN, CDR2 SYDVKM. This chain's CDR3 is CASSSTGTGNNEQFF. DNA of the CDR3: TGTGCCAGCAGTTCAACCGGGACAGGCAACAATGAGCAGTTCTTC.

The chain links TRBV5-1 to TRBJ2-7; D may be TRBD1 (6 bases). Per the germline V gene, CDR1 is SGHRS and CDR2 is YFSETQ. Trimming cost V 0 bases and J 0 bases, with 7 bases left between them. The length of the CDR3 is 14 residues. CDR3 residues: CASSLGQDSYEQYF. As DNA, the CDR3 is TGCGCCAGCAGCTTGGGACAGGACTCCTACGAGCAGTACTTC.

J is TRBJ2-2 and V is TRBV7-8; tentatively, D is TRBD1 (6 bases). Trimming left V 5 bases short and J 6 bases short, with 13 bases between. The germline gives CDR1 SGHVS, CDR2 FQNEAQ. The CDR3 consists of 14 residues. CDR3 in amino acids: CASSLGANPGELFF. In DNA form, the CDR3 reads TGTGCCAGCAGCCTGGGGGCGAATCCCGGGGAGCTGTTTTTT.

A remark on this clone: The conserved phenylalanine or tryptophan is not found at the CDR3 terminus, so this likely reflects a read error. No DNA is shown, since the ends of the CDR3 on it are uncertain; the CDR3 is the one TCRdb lists. The gene calls are TRBV16 and TRBJ2-6. The CDR3 is 15 residues long, ends included. Germline values: CDR1 KGHSY, CDR2 FQNENV. CDR3 amino acids: CASSAGQVVNKVGPT.

The chain uses TRBV13 and TRBJ2-7; the D is unclear. The CDR3 spans 15 residues. Trimming removed 1 base from V and 0 bases from J, with 10 bases in between. The germline V gene encodes CDR1 PRHDT and CDR2 FYEKMQ (reference sequence). The CDR3 DNA reads as TGTGCCAGCAGCTTAGCTGGATGGAACTCCTACGAGCAGTACTTC. Encoded protein: CASSLAGWNSYEQYF.

The chain employs TRBV7-2 and TRBJ2-7, with 8 bases that match TRBD1. CDR3 length equals 13 residues. Trimming at V came to 5 bases and at J to 4 bases, leaving 4 bases not matched to a gene. CDR1 SGHTA and CDR2 FQGNSA come from the germline V gene. In nucleotides, the CDR3 is TGTGCCAGCAGCCCCAGGGGGCAGTACGAGCAGTACTTC. Its translation is CASSPRGQYEQYF.

The chain carries TRBV16 and TRBJ2-7; D ambiguous. V lost 4 bases to trimming and J lost 2 bases, with 12 bases between them. This CDR3 contains 14 residues. Germline CDR1 reads KGHSY; CDR2 reads FQNENV. CDR3 region: CASSLKPYTYEQYF. The CDR3 DNA is TGTGCCAGCAGCCTAAAACCCTACACCTACGAGCAGTACTTC.

In its sample, this clone was seen once. The V call is TRBV18, the J call TRBJ2-1; 7 positions agree with TRBD2. Per the germline V gene, CDR1 is KGHSH and CDR2 is LQKENI. There are 16 residues in the CDR3. The V and J ends lost 3 bases and 2 bases, in that order; junction bases with no gene match: 7. CDR3 residues: CASSPVSGTAYNEQFF. The DNA for the CDR3 is TGTGCCAGCTCACCGGTAAGCGGGACCGCCTACAATGAGCAGTTCTTC.

This clone was counted a few times. The chain employs TRBV5-5 and TRBJ1-1; no reliable D call. The CDR3 runs to 16 residues. V was pared by 0 bases and J by 5 bases, with 17 bases between. Germline CDR1 SGHKS, CDR2 YYEKEE (reference sequence). CDR3 region: CASSLDPVFVATEAFF. The CDR3 bases are TGTGCCAGCAGCTTGGATCCGGTTTTCGTCGCGACTGAAGCTTTCTTT.

Written as DNA, the CDR3 is TGTGCCAGCAGTTTACTCCCCAATACAGGGGCATGGGACACTGAAGCTTTCTTT. It yields the protein CASSLLPNTGAWDTEAFF. This chain links TRBV27 with TRBJ1-1; the match to TRBD1 covers 7 bases. The CDR3 is made up of 18 amino acids. Germline assignment: CDR1 MNHEY and CDR2 SMNVEV (reference sequence). Trimming took 2 bases from V and 3 from J; bases not matched to a gene: 15.

The chain links TRBV28 to TRBJ2-7, with 10 bases lining up with TRBD1. The CDR3 spans 16 residues. The V segment lost 5 bases and the J segment 5 bases; nucleotides outside the gene matches: 12. Per germline, CDR1 MDHEN and CDR2 SYDVKM. The CDR3 sequence: CASSPLVGTGANEQYF. The CDR3 region has the DNA TGTGCCAGCAGTCCCCTCGTAGGGACAGGGGCCAACGAGCAGTACTTC. Complete variable domain (other parts from reference TRBV28 and TRBJ2-7): DVKVTQSSRYLVKRTGEKVFLECVQDMDHENMFWYRQDPGLGLRLIYFSYDVKMKEKGDIPEGYSVSREKKERFSLILESASTNQTSMYLCASSPLVGTGANEQYFGPGTRLTVT.

The chain has TRBV5-4 and TRBJ1-2, with TRBD1 as a possible D gene (5 bases). This CDR3 region has 14 residues. Germline V gene sequence: CDR1 SGHNT, CDR2 YYREEE (reference sequence). V dropped 2 bases and J dropped 4 bases, with 12 bases sitting between them. The CDR3 reads CASSFSTGLYGYTF. The CDR3 DNA sequence: TGTGCCAGCAGCTTCAGTACAGGCCTCTATGGCTACACCTTC.

This sequence joins TRBV4-1 and TRBJ2-7, with no clear D. CDR1 is MGHRA and CDR2 is YSYEKL in the germline V gene. The ends were cut back, 1 base at V and 0 bases at J, with 13 bases in the middle. CDR3 size: 16 residues. The CDR3 sequence is CASSQGPADHSYEQYF. The CDR3, as DNA: TGCGCCAGCAGCCAAGGTCCGGCGGACCACTCCTACGAGCAGTACTTC.

This clone was counted once. The chain combines TRBV6-5 with TRBJ2-7, with 7 bases identical to TRBD1. The CDR3 runs to 14 residues. V dropped 5 bases and J dropped 0; count of bases not matched to a gene: 4. Germline lookup yields CDR1 MNHEY and CDR2 SVGAGI. This chain's CDR3 is CASSTGTASYEQYF. The CDR3 nucleotides are TGTGCCAGCAGTACCGGGACAGCCTCCTACGAGCAGTACTTC.